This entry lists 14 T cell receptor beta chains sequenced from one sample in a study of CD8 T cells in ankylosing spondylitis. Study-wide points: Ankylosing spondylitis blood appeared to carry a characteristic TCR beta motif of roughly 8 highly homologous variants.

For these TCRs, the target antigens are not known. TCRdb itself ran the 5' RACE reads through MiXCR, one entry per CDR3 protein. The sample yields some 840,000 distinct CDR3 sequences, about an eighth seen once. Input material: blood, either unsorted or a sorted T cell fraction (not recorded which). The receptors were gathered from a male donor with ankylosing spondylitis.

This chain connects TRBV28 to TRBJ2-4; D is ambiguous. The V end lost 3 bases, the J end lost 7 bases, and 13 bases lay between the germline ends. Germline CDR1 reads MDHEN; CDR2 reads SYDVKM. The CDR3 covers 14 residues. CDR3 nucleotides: TGTGCCAGCAGTTTGACTTCCCGGTCTAACATTCAGTACTTC. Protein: CASSLTSRSNIQYF.

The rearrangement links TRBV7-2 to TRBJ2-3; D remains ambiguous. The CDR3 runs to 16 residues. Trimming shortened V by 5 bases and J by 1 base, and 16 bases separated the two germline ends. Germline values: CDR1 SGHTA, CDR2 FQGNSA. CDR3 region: CASSARAERGTDTQYF. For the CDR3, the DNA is TGTGCCAGCAGCGCCCGGGCGGAGCGAGGCACAGATACGCAGTATTTT.

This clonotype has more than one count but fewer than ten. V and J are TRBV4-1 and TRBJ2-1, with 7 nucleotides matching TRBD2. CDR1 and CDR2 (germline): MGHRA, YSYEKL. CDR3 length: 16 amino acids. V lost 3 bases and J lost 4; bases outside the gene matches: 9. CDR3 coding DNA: TGCGCCAGCAGCCACTGGGCAGCGGGGAGGTACAATGAGCAGTTCTTC. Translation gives CASSHWAAGRYNEQFF.

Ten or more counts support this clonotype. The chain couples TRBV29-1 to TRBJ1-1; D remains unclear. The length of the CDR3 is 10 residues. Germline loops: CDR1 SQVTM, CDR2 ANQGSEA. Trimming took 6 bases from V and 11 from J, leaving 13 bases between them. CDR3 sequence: CSVGSTRAFF. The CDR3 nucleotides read TGCAGCGTCGGGAGTACCCGGGCTTTCTTT.

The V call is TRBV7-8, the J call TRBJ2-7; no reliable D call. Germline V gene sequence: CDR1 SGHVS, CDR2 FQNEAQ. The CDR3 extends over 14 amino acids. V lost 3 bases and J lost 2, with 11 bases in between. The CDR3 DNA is TGTGCCAGCAGCTTGATCGCTCTAACCTACGAGCAGTACTTC. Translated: CASSLIALTYEQYF.

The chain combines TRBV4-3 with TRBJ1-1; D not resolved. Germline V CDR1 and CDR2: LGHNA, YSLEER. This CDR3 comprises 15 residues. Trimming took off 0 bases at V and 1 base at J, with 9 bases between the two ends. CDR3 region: CASSQDRTANTEAFF. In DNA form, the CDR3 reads TGCGCCAGCAGCCAAGATCGGACCGCGAACACTGAAGCTTTCTTT.

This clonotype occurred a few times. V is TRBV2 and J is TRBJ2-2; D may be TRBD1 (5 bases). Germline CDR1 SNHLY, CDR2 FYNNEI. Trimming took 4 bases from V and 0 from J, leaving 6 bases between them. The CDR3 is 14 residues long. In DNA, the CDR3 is TGTGCCAGCAGTGGGACATCGAACACCGGGGAGCTGTTTTTT. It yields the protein CASSGTSNTGELFF.

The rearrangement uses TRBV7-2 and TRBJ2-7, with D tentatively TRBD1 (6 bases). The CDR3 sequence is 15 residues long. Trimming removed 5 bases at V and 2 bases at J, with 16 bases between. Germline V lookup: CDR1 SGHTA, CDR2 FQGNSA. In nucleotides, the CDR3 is TGTGCCAGCAGCCGGACAGCTCTAACCACCTACGAGCAGTACTTC. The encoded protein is CASSRTALTTYEQYF.

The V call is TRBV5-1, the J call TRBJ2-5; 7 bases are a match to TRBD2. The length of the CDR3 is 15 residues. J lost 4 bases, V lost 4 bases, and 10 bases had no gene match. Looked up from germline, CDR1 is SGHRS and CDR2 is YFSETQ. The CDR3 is CASSRTSGRAETQYF. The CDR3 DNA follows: TGCGCCAGCAGCCGTACCTCAGGGAGGGCAGAGACCCAGTACTTC.

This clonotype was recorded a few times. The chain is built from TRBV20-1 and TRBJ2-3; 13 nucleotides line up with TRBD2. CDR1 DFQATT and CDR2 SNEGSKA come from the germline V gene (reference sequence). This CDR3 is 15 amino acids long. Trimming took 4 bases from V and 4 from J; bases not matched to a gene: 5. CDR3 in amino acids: CSATGLAGASDTQYF. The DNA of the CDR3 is TGCAGTGCTACTGGACTAGCGGGGGCTTCAGATACGCAGTATTTT.

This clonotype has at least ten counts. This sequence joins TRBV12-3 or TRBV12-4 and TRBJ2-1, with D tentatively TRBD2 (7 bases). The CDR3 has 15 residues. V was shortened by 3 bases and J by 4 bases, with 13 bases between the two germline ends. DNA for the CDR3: TGTGCCAGCAGTTTCGGCGCGGGGGCATACAATGAGCAGTTCTTC. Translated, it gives CASSFGAGAYNEQFF.

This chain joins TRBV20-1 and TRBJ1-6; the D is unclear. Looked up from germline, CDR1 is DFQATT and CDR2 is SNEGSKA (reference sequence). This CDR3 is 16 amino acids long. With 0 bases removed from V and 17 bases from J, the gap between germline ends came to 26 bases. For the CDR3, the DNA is TGCAGTGCTAGAGACCGACTGCTTAACTGGTCTGGGCTGATCCACTTT. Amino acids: CSARDRLLNWSGLIHF.

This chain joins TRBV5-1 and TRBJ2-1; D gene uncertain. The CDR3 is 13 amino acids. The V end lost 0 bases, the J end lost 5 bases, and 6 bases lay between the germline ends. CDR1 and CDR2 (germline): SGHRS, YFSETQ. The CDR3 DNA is TGCGCCAGCAGCTTGGGAAGTCACAATGAGCAGTTCTTC. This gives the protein CASSLGSHNEQFF.

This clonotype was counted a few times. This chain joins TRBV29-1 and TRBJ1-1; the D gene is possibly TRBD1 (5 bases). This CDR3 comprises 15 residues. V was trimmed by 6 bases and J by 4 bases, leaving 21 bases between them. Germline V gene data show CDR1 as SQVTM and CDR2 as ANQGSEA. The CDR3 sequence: CSVQAGWFRATEAFF. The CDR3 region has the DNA TGCAGCGTCCAGGCGGGGTGGTTCAGGGCCACTGAAGCTTTCTTT. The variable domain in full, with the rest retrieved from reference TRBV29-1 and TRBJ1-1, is SAVISQKPSRDICQRGTSLTIQCQVDSQVTMMFWYRQQPGQSLTLIATANQGSEATYESGFVIDKFPISRPNLTFSTLTVSNMSPEDSSIYLCSVQAGWFRATEAFFGQGTRLTVV.